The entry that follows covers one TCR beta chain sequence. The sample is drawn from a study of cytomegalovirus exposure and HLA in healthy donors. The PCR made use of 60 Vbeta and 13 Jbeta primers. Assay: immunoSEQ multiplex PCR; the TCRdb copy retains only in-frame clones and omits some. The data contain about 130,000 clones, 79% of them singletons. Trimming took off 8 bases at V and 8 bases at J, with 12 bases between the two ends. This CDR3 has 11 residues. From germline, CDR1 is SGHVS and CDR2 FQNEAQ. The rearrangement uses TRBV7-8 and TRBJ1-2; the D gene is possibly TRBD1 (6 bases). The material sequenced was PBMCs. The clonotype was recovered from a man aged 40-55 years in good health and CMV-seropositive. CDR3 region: CASSGGRGYTF. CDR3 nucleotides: TGTGCCAGCTCGGGGGGGCGCGGCTACACCTTC.